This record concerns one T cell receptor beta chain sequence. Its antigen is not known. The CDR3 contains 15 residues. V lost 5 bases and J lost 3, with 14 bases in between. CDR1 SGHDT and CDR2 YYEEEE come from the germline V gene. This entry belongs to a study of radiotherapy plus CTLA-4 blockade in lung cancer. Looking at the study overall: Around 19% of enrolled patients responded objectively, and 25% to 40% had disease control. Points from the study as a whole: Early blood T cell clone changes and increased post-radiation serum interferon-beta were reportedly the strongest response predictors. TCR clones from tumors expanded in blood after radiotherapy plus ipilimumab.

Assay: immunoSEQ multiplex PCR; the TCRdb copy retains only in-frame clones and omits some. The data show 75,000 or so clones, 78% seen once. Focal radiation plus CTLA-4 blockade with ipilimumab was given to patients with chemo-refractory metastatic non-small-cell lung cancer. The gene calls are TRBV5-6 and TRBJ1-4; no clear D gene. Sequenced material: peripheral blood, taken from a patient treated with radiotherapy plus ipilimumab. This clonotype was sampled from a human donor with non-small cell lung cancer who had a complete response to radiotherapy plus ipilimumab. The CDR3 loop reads CASSRRGSANEKLFF. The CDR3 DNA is TGTGCCAGCAGTCGCCGAGGGTCGGCTAATGAAAAACTGTTTTTT.